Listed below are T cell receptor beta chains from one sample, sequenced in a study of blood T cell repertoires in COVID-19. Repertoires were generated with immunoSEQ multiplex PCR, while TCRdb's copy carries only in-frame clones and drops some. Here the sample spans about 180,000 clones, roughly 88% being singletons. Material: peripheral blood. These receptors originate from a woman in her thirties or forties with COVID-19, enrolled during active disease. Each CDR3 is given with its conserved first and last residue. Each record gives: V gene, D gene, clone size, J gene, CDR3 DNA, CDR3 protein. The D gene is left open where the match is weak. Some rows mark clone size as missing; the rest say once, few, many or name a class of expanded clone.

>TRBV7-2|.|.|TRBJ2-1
TGTGCCAGCAGCTTAGACTCAGAGGCGGGATCGCAGTTCTTC
CASSLDSEAGSQFF
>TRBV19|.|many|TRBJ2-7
TGTGCCAGTAGTATAGATAGGACGGGGTGGGCGTACTTC
CASSIDRTGWAYF
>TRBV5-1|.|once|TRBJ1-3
TGCGCCAGCAGCGATACAGGGCAGCCTGGAAACACCATATATTTT
CASSDTGQPGNTIYF
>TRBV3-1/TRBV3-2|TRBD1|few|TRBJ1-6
TGTGCCAGCAGCCAAGCAGGGACAGGTTCTTATCTTCCCCTCCACTTT
CASSQAGTGSYLPLHF
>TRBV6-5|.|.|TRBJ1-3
TGTGCCAGCAGAACGGAGTCCGCTGGAAACACCATATATTTT
CASRTESAGNTIYF
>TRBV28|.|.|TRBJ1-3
TGTGCCAGCAGTTTAGGGCAGGGGCCCATATATTTT
CASSLGQGPIYF
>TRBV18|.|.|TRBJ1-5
TGTGCCAGCTCGCAGGGCGATCAGCCCCAGCATTTT
CASSQGDQPQHF
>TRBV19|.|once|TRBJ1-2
TGTGCCAGTAGTGCCAAACTTAACTATGGCTACACCTTC
CASSAKLNYGYTF
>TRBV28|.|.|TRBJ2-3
TGTGCCAGCAGTTTTGAAGCAGGGGCTCACGATACGCAGTATTTT
CASSFEAGAHDTQYF
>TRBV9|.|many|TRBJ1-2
TGTGCCAGCAGGACCTCAGGCCTAGCCACTCCTGGCTACACCTTC
CASRTSGLATPGYTF
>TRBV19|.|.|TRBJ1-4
TGTGCCAGTAATGGGCGTGGGAATGAAAAACTGTTTTTT
CASNGRGNEKLFF
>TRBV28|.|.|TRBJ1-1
TGTGCCAGCAGTTTATCGCGGACAGTTGGAAAAGCTTTCTTT
CASSLSRTVGKAFF
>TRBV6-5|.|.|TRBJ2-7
TGTGCCAGCCAAAGGGGGGGGGAGCAGTACTTC
CASQRGGEQYF
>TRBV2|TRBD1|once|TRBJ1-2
TGTGCCAGCAGTGATGGAACAGGGGACTATGGCTACACCTTC
CASSDGTGDYGYTF